Listed below are T cell receptor beta chains from one sample, sequenced in a study of graft-versus-host responses after intestinal transplantation. Sequencing used immunoSEQ multiplex PCR; TCRdb keeps in-frame clones, though not all of them. The sample has around 20,000 clones, 70% to 80% seen once. The sample consisted of ileum tissue, taken 12 days after intestinal transplant. The receptors were sampled from a human patient who received an intestinal transplant, so some T cells may come from the graft donor. Each CDR3 is given with its conserved first and last residue. The D gene is left open where the match is weak. Expanded clones get a size class; other rows say once, few or many, or leave the size out.

D,J,length,V,size,DNA,CDR3
TRBD2,TRBJ2-7,15,TRBV7-2,few,TGTGCCAGCAGCGCCCCGACTAGCGGGAGGGGCGAGCAGTACTTC,CASSAPTSGRGEQYF
.,TRBJ1-2,14,TRBV19,.,TGTGCCAGTAGAACAGGCCAGGGTAACTATGGCTACACCTTC,CASRTGQGNYGYTF
.,TRBJ1-5,13,TRBV5-6,.,TGTGCCAGCAGCCGCGACAGGAATCAGCCCCAGCATTTT,CASSRDRNQPQHF
.,TRBJ2-5,16,TRBV5-4,.,TGTGCCAGCAGCTTGTTTAGTCTAGCCGCGAAAGAGACCCAGTACTTC,CASSLFSLAAKETQYF
TRBD1,TRBJ2-2,12,TRBV6-1,.,TGTGCCAGCAGGCAACAGGGGGGGGAGCTGTTTTTT,CASRQQGGELFF
.,TRBJ1-1,13,TRBV10-2,.,TGCGCCAGCAGTGTTTGGACAGACTATGAAGCTTTCTTT,CASSVWTDYEAFF
TRBD1,TRBJ2-7,15,TRBV5-6,.,TGTGCCAGCACCAAAATGGACAGGGACTCCTACGAGCAGTACTTC,CASTKMDRDSYEQYF
.,TRBJ1-2,13,TRBV7-9,.,TGTGCCAGCAGCCCTAGCGGGCCCTGGGGGCACACCTTC,CASSPSGPWGHTF
.,TRBJ2-5,15,TRBV7-2,.,TGTGCCAGCAGCTTAGGCGACAGTCTCCAAGAGACCCAGTACTTC,CASSLGDSLQETQYF
.,TRBJ1-2,12,TRBV6-5,once,TGTGCCAGCAGAAAGGGGGGGACTGGCTACACCTTC,CASRKGGTGYTF
TRBD1,TRBJ1-2,14,TRBV6-5,.,TGTGCCAGCAGTGAAGGGGGCCTCCCCTATGGCTACACCTTC,CASSEGGLPYGYTF
.,TRBJ2-7,11,TRBV2,.,TGTGCCAGCAGGACTTTCTACGAGCAGTACTTC,CASRTFYEQYF
.,TRBJ2-5,15,TRBV18,few,TGTGCCAGCTCACCACCGGGCCCCGGGGTTTTGACCCAGTACTTC,CASSPPGPGVLTQYF
.,TRBJ1-1,14,TRBV5-1,once,TGCGCCAGCAGCTTGGCGGCAGGGCTCCCTGAAGCTTTCTTT,CASSLAAGLPEAFF
.,TRBJ2-6,16,TRBV5-6,.,TGTGCCAGCAGCTTGGTGCGGCCTATCGGGGCCAACGTCCTGACTTTC,CASSLVRPIGANVLTF
.,TRBJ1-6,14,TRBV7-9,.,TGTGCCAGCAGCTTACGGACAGACACTTCACCCCTCCACTTT,CASSLRTDTSPLHF
.,TRBJ1-1,13,TRBV6-5,.,TGTGCCACGGGGGCGGGGGGGAACACTGAAGCTTTCTTT,CATGAGGNTEAFF
.,TRBJ2-7,15,TRBV2,.,TGTGCCAGCAGTGTTTCCGGGACACGGACCTACGAGCAGTACTTC,CASSVSGTRTYEQYF
.,TRBJ1-1,13,TRBV2,.,TGTGCCAGCAGTGTGGGGGGGAACACTGAAGCTTTCTTT,CASSVGGNTEAFF
.,TRBJ2-7,15,TRBV5-1,.,TGCGCCAGCAGCTCGGGGGTTGTGGCACCTTACGAGCAGTACTTC,CASSSGVVAPYEQYF
.,TRBJ2-1,16,TRBV7-9,.,TGTGCCAGCAGCTTAGCGGGGGGGCCGGTGAGAAATGAGCAGTTCTTC,CASSLAGGPVRNEQFF
.,TRBJ2-2,13,TRBV6-4,.,TGTGCCAGCAGTGAAACTAGCACCGGGGAGCTGTTTTTT,CASSETSTGELFF
TRBD1,TRBJ1-6,15,TRBV7-9,.,TGTGCCAGCAGCCCCCTGACAGGGATAAATTCACCCCTCCACTTT,CASSPLTGINSPLHF
.,TRBJ1-5,16,TRBV18,.,TGTGCCAGCTCACCAGAGGACGGGGTTAGCAATCAGCCCCAGCATTTT,CASSPEDGVSNQPQHF
TRBD2,TRBJ2-1,15,TRBV7-9,.,TGTGCCAGCAGCTTACTCGCGGGGGGGCTGGATGAGCAGTTCTTC,CASSLLAGGLDEQFF
TRBD2,TRBJ2-7,16,TRBV4-1,few,TGCGCCAGCAGCCTGGGACTAGCGGGGCCTTCCTACGAGCAGTACTTC,CASSLGLAGPSYEQYF
TRBD2,TRBJ2-5,15,TRBV7-2,once,TGTGCCAGCAGCCGCCTACTAGCGGGAGTGGAGACCCAGTACTTC,CASSRLLAGVETQYF
.,TRBJ2-7,16,TRBV7-8,.,TGTGCCAGCAGCTTAGATAGTCTAGGCGGCAACTACGAGCAGTACTTC,CASSLDSLGGNYEQYF
.,TRBJ2-1,15,TRBV7-2,.,TGTGCCAGCAGCCCCGTCACCCGCGTATACAATGAGCAGTTCTTC,CASSPVTRVYNEQFF
TRBD2,TRBJ2-3,15,TRBV29-1,.,TGCAGCGTTGTAACCGGACTAGCGGGTGCAGATACGCAGTATTTT,CSVVTGLAGADTQYF
.,TRBJ1-1,14,TRBV5-1,.,TGCGCCAGCAGCACCGGGACTGCGAAGCCGGAAGCTTTCTTT,CASSTGTAKPEAFF
.,TRBJ2-2,15,TRBV18,.,TGTGCCAGCTCACCAAGAGGGGGGGACACCGGGGAGCTGTTTTTT,CASSPRGGDTGELFF
.,TRBJ2-3,14,TRBV11-3,.,TGTGCCAGCAGCTTCCCGGTGGGCGTAGATACGCAGTATTTT,CASSFPVGVDTQYF
TRBD2,TRBJ2-2,16,TRBV7-6,.,TGTGCCAGCAGCCTCCGGGGGGGGCCTAACACCGGGGAGCTGTTTTTT,CASSLRGGPNTGELFF
.,TRBJ1-2,13,TRBV7-2,.,TGTGCCAGCAGCCAATCAGGGTCCTATGGCTACACCTTC,CASSQSGSYGYTF
.,TRBJ1-1,15,TRBV29-1,once,TGCAGCGTTGACCCTCGGCGGGGGATGAACACTGAAGCTTTCTTT,CSVDPRRGMNTEAFF
.,TRBJ1-3,15,TRBV19,few,TGTGCCAGTAGTATCGGGATCCACTCTGGAAACACCATATATTTT,CASSIGIHSGNTIYF
TRBD2,TRBJ2-2,17,TRBV4-3,few,TGCGCCAGCAGCCAAGATATGGCGGGAGGGGACACCGGGGAGCTGTTTTTT,CASSQDMAGGDTGELFF
TRBD2,TRBJ2-1,14,TRBV6-5,.,TGTGCCAGCAGCCTAGCGGGGGGGTTCAATGAGCAGTTCTTC,CASSLAGGFNEQFF
.,TRBJ1-6,16,TRBV7-9,.,TGTGCCAGCAGCTTAACTGCTGGCAGGGCGAATTCACCCCTCCACTTT,CASSLTAGRANSPLHF
TRBD2,TRBJ2-3,12,TRBV5-1,.,TGCGCCAGCAGACTAGCGGGAGATACGCAGTATTTT,CASRLAGDTQYF
.,TRBJ1-6,16,TRBV7-8,.,TGTGCCAGCAGCTTAACTGCTGGCAGGGCGAATTCACCCCTCCACTTT,CASSLTAGRANSPLHF
.,TRBJ2-5,15,TRBV5-6,.,TGTGCCAGCAGCTTGGCGGGAACTCTGACAGAGACCCAGTACTTC,CASSLAGTLTETQYF
.,TRBJ1-4,14,TRBV28,.,TGTGCCAGCAGTTTCTTAGCCCCTAATGAAAAACTGTTTTTT,CASSFLAPNEKLFF
.,TRBJ2-5,15,TRBV5-4,.,TGTGCCAGCAGCTGGGGGGGGACATCCCAAGAGACCCAGTACTTC,CASSWGGTSQETQYF
.,TRBJ1-5,12,TRBV7-5,.,TGTGCCAGAGCGCAGGATAATCAGCCCCAGCATTTT,CARAQDNQPQHF
TRBD2,TRBJ2-3,18,TRBV7-6,.,TGTGCCAGCAGCTTTAGGCGGGGACTAGCCGGGATCACAGATACGCAGTATTTT,CASSFRRGLAGITDTQYF
TRBD2,TRBJ2-3,15,TRBV11-2,.,TGTGCCAGCGCCCTGGGAGGGAGGATCACAGATACGCAGTATTTT,CASALGGRITDTQYF
.,TRBJ1-1,13,TRBV6-1,few,TGTGCCAGCAGTTATTCAAGCTACACTGAAGCTTTCTTT,CASSYSSYTEAFF
.,TRBJ2-7,13,TRBV5-4,.,TGTGCCAGCAGCTTGGGACTAGACTACGAGCAGTACTTC,CASSLGLDYEQYF
TRBD1,TRBJ1-2,13,TRBV6-5,.,TGTGCCAGCAGCCGGGACAGGGCATATGGCTACACCTTC,CASSRDRAYGYTF
.,TRBJ2-1,13,TRBV27,.,TGTGCCAGCAGTTTTGGAGGGTCCAATGAGCAGTTCTTC,CASSFGGSNEQFF
TRBD2,TRBJ2-3,17,TRBV9,.,TGTGCCAGCAGCGTAGGTCCTGGGACTAGCGGGACAGATACGCAGTATTTT,CASSVGPGTSGTDTQYF